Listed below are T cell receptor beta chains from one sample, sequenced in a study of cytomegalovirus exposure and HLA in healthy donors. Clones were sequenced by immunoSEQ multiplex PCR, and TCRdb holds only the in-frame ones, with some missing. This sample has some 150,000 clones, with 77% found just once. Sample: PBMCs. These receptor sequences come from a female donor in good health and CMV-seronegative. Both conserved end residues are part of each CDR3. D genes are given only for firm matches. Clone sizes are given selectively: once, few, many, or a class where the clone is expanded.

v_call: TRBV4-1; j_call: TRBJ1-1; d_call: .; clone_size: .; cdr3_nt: TGCGCCAGCAGCCAAGCACCGTACGGGGACACTGAAGCTTTCTTT; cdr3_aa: CASSQAPYGDTEAFF
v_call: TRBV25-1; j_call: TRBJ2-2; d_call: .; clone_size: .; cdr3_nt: TGTGCCAGCAGTGAATTTATCCCCGGGGAGCTGTTTTTT; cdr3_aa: CASSEFIPGELFF
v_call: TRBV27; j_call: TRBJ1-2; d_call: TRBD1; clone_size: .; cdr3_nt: TGTGCCAGCAGTGGATTCCGGGACAGGGGGCGCCCACTCTATGGCTACACCTTC; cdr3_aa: CASSGFRDRGRPLYGYTF
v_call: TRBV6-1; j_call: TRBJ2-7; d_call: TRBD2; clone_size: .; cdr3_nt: TGTGCCAGCAGTGGGCGGGTGGGTAGCGGGAGTTACGAGCAGTACTTC; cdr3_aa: CASSGRVGSGSYEQYF
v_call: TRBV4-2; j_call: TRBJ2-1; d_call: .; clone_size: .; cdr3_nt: TGTGCCAGCAGCCAAGGTCGCAATGAGCAGTTCTTC; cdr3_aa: CASSQGRNEQFF
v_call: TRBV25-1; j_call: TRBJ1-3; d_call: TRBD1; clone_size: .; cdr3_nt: TGTGCCAGCAGTGAGGGACAGGGGGCTGGAAACACCATATATTTT; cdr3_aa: CASSEGQGAGNTIYF
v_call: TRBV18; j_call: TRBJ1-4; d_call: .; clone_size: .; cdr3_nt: TGTGCCAGCTCACCAGGTCAGGCCCATTATGCAACTAATGAAAAACTGTTTTTT; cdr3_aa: CASSPGQAHYATNEKLFF
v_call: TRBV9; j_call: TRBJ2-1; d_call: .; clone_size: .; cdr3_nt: TGTGCCAGCAGCGTAGAGGCGCTAGCCTCTCTCTACAATGAGCAGTTCTTC; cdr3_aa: CASSVEALASLYNEQFF
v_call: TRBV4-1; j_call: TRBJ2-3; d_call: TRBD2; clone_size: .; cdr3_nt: TGCGCCAGCAGCCAAGAAGACAGCGGGAGAACAGATACGCAGTATTTT; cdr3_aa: CASSQEDSGRTDTQYF
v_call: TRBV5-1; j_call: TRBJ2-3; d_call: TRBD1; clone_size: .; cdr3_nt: TGCGCCAGCAGGCGGGACAGGTTCGTCCCAGATACGCAGTATTTT; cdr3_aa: CASRRDRFVPDTQYF
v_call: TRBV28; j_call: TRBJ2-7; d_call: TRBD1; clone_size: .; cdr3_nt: TGTGCCAGCAGTTCCTTGACGCGAGCGGACAGGGGGTACGAGCAGTACTTC; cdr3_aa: CASSSLTRADRGYEQYF
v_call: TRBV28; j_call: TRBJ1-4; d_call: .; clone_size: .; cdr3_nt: TGTGCCAGCAGTTTGCAGGGTCCCGGTGAAAAACTGTTTTTT; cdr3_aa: CASSLQGPGEKLFF
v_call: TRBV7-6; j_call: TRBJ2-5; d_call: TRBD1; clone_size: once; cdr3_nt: TGTGCCAGCAGCTTTCCTCCGGGACAGAGGGTCCAAGAGACCCAGTACTTC; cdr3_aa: CASSFPPGQRVQETQYF
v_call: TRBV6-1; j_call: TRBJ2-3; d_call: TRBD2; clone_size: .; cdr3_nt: TGTGCCAGCAGTGATGGGGTAAGCGGGATAGCCGATACGCAGTATTTT; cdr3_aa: CASSDGVSGIADTQYF
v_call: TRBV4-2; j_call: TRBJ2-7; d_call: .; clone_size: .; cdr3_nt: TGTGCCAGCAGCCAAGAACTATACGGCACCTACGAGCAGTACTTC; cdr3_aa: CASSQELYGTYEQYF
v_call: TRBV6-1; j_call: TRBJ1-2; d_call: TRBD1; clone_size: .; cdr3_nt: TGTGCCAGCACCCTTAAACCCGGGACAGGGTATGGCTACACCTTC; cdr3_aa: CASTLKPGTGYGYTF
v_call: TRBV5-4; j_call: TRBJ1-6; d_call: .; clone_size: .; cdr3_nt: TGTGCCAGCAGCCATGTCAGCGGTTCACCCCTCCACTTT; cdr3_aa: CASSHVSGSPLHF
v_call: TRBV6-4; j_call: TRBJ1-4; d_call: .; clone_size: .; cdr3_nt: TGTGCCAGCAGTGAGACACCAACTAATGAAAAACTGTTTTTT; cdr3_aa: CASSETPTNEKLFF
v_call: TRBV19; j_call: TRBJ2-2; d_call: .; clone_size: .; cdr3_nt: TGTGCCGTGTGGGGGGAAAGTCGAACCGGGGAGCTGTTTTTT; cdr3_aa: CAVWGESRTGELFF
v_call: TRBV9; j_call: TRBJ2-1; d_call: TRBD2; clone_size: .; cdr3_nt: TGTGCCAGCAGCGAAAGCGGGGCTTTGACCTACAATGAGCAGTTCTTC; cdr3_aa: CASSESGALTYNEQFF
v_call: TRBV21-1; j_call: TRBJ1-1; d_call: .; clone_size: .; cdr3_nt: TGTGCCAGCAGCAAGCACCTCGACAGGGGTGGGGGGCCAATCACTGAAGCTTTCTTT; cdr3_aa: CASSKHLDRGGGPITEAFF
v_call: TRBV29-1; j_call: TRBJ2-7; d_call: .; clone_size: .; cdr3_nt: TGCAGCGTCGCGCAGGCCTACGAGCAGTACTTC; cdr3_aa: CSVAQAYEQYF
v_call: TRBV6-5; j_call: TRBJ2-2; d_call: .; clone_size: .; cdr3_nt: TGTGCCAGCAGTTACTCAGGAACTAGCAGCACCGGGGAGCTGTTTTTT; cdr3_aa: CASSYSGTSSTGELFF
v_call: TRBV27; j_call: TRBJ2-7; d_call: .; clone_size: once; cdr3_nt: TGTGCCAGCAGTTTATCAGGGGCGAGCTCCTACGAGCAGTACTTC; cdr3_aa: CASSLSGASSYEQYF
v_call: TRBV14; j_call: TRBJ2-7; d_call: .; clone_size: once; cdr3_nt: TGTGCCAGCAACCCCCGAGAGAGGACGGGGTCCTACGAGCAGTACTTC; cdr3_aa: CASNPRERTGSYEQYF
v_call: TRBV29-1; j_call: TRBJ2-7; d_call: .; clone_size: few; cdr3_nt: TGCAGCGTCGGAGACCGGGAGCCCTACGAGCAGTACTTC; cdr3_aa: CSVGDREPYEQYF
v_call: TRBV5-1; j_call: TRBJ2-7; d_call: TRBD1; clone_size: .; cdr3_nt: TGCGCCAGCAGTGCAGGACAGGGTCTACACGAGCAGTACTTC; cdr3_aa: CASSAGQGLHEQYF
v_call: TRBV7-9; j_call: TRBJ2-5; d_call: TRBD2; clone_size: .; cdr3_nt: TGTGCCAGCAGCTTCCTCCAGTCTAGCGGGAGGGCCAAGACCCAGTACTTC; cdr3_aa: CASSFLQSSGRAKTQYF
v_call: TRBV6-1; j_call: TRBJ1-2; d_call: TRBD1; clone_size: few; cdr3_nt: TGTGCCAGCAGTGTGGGGGACAGGGGCGGATTTGGTAGTGGCTACACCTTC; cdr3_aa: CASSVGDRGGFGSGYTF
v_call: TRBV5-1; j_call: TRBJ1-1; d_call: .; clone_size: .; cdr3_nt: TGCGCCAGCAGCTTAGGGGGTTTAGCGAACACTGAAGCTTTCTTT; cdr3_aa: CASSLGGLANTEAFF
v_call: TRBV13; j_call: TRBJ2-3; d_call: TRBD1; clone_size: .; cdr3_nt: TGTGCCAGCAGCTTTTTCGGACAGGCCGATACGCAGTATTTT; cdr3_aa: CASSFFGQADTQYF
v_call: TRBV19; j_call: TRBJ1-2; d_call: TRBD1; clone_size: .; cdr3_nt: TGTGCCAGTACCCCCGGACAGGGCAACTATGGCTACACCTTC; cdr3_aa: CASTPGQGNYGYTF
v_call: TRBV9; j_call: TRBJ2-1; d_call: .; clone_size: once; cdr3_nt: TGTGCCAGCAGCGTCGGGGTTTCCGCCAATGAGCAGTTCTTC; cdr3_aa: CASSVGVSANEQFF
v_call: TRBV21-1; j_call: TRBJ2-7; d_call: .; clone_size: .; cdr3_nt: TGTGCCAGCAGCAATCGGGGGAGACTAGGGCCCTCCTACGAGCAGTACTTC; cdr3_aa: CASSNRGRLGPSYEQYF
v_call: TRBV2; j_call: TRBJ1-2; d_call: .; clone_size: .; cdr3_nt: TGTGCCAGCAGTAAAACAGGGATGAACTATGGCTACACCTTC; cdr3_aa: CASSKTGMNYGYTF
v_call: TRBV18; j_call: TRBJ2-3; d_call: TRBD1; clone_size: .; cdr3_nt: TGTGCCAGCTCCCTAGGGACAGGGAACACAGATACGCAGTATTTT; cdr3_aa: CASSLGTGNTDTQYF
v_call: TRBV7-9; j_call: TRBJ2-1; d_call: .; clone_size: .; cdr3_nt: TGTGCCAGCAGCTTAGGCCAGGGGACGATCAATGAGCAGTTCTTC; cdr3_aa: CASSLGQGTINEQFF
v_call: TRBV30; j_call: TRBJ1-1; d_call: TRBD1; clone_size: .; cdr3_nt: TGTGCCTGGGACAGGGGGACGAACACTGAAGCTTTCTTT; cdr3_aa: CAWDRGTNTEAFF
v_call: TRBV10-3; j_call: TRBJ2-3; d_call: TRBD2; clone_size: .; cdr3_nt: TGTGCCATCAGTAGCGGGAGAGTCACAGATACGCAGTATTTT; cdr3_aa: CAISSGRVTDTQYF
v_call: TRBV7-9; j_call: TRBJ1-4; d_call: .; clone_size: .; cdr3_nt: TGTGCCAGCCCCCTGACAGACCTCAGAAGTAATGAAAAACTGTTTTTT; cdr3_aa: CASPLTDLRSNEKLFF
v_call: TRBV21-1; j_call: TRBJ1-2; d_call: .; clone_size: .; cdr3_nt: TGTGCCAGCAGCCGATACGGGGGGCTTGGTGGCTACACCTTC; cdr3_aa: CASSRYGGLGGYTF
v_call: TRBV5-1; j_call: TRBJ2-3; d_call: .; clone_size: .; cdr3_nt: TGCGCCAGCAGCTTGGACGGGGAGAGTAGCACAGATACGCAGTATTTT; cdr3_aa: CASSLDGESSTDTQYF
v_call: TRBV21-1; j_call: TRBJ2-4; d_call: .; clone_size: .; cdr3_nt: TGTGCCAGCAGCAAAGTCCTTCCGTTGGACAGCAAAAACATTCAGTACTTC; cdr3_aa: CASSKVLPLDSKNIQYF
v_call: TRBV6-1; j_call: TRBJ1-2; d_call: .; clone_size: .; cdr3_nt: TGTGCCAGCAGTTTTTTACAGAGTCACCTCTATGGCTACACCTTC; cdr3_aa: CASSFLQSHLYGYTF
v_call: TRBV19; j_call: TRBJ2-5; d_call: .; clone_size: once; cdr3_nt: TGTGCCAGTAGTACTCTGCATAAACAGGGAAGTCAAGAGACCCAGTACTTC; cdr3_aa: CASSTLHKQGSQETQYF
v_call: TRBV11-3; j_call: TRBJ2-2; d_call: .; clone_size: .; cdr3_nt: TGTGCCAGCAGCTTAGCTAACACCGGGGAGCTGTTTTTT; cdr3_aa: CASSLANTGELFF
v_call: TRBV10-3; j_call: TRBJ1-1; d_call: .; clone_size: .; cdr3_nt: TGTGCCATCAACCGAGACAAGAACACTGAAGCTTTCTTT; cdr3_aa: CAINRDKNTEAFF
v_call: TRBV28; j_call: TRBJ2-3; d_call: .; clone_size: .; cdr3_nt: TGTGCCAGCAGTAAAAGGGGGGGTAGCACAGATACGCAGTATTTT; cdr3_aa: CASSKRGGSTDTQYF
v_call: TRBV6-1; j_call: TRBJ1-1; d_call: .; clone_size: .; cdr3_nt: TGTGCCAGCATCTTGGCAGGGAACACTGAAGCTTTCTTT; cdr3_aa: CASILAGNTEAFF
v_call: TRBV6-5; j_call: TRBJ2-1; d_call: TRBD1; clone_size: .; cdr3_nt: TGTGCCAGCAGTTACTCAGGGGCAGGGGGCTACAATGAGCAGTTCTTC; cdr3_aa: CASSYSGAGGYNEQFF
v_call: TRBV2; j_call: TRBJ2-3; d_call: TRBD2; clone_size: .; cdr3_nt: TGTGCCAGCAGTTTAGTCGAAGGAGGGCGGGGGGACACAGATACGCAGTATTTT; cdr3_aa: CASSLVEGGRGDTDTQYF
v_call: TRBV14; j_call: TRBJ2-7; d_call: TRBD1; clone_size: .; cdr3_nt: TGTGCCAGCAGCCAGGCGGAAACAGGGGGGTCCTACGAGCAGTACTTC; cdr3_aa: CASSQAETGGSYEQYF
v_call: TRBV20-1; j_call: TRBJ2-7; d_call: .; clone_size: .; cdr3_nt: TGCAGTGCTGTCAGATACGAGCAGTACTTC; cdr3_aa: CSAVRYEQYF
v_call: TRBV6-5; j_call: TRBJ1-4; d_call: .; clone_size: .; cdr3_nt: TGTGCCAGCAGTTGGGGGCGCATTGGGGAAAAACTGTTTTTT; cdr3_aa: CASSWGRIGEKLFF